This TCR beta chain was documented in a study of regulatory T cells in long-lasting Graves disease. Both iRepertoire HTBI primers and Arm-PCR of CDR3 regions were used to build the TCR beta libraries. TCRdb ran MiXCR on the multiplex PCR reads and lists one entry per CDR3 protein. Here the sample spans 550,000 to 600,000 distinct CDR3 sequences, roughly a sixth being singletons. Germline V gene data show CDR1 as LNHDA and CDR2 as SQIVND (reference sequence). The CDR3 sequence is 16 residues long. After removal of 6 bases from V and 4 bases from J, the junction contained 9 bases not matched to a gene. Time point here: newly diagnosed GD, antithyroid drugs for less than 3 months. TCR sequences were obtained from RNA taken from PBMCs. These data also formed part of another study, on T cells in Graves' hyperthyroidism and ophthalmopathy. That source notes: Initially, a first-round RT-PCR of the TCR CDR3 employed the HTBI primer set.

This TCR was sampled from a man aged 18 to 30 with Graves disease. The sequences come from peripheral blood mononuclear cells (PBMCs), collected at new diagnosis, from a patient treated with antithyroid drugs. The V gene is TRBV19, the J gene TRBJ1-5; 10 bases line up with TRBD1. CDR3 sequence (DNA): TGTGCCAGTAGCCCCCTCCGGGGACAGGGGAATCAGCCCCAGCATTTT. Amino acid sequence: CASSPLRGQGNQPQHF.